The 18 T cell receptor beta chains reported below all come from one sample, sequenced in a study of low-dose radiotherapy and immunotherapy resistance in tumors. Primers targeting TRAV and TRBV primed first-strand cDNA, covering alpha and beta chains. The PCR that amplified TCRs ran for around 22 cycles, relying on a constant-region primer and a V-primer adapter. TCRdb used MiXCR to reprocess the reads, holding one entry per CDR3 protein. The data show 65,000 to 85,000 distinct CDR3 sequences, less than 20% seen once. Time point meaning: after trial treatment. Treatment specified: LDRT plus nivolumab, ipilimumab, low-dose cyclophosphamide and aspirin (RACIN trial). Sequenced here: PBMCs, sampled after low-dose radiotherapy plus immunotherapy. Source of these receptors: a male donor with prostate cancer.

This chain connects TRBV10-3 to TRBJ2-1; 9 positions match TRBD2. Per the germline V gene, CDR1 is ENHRY and CDR2 is SYGVKD. The CDR3 runs 16 residues. V lost 2 bases to trimming and J lost 2 bases; unmatched junction nucleotides: 4. The CDR3, as DNA: TGTGCCATCAGTGAGGGGGCGGGAGGGGCCTACAATGAGCAGTTCTTC. As protein: CAISEGAGGAYNEQFF.

Remarks on this clonotype: A much more abundant neighbour one base away suggests this may be a read error. This chain uses TRBV22-1 with TRBJ2-2; the DNA was not compared with TRBD1, the D call given in the table. TRBV22-1 is a documented pseudogene. CDR3 length equals 15 residues. DNA of the CDR3: TGTGCCAGCAGTTTTGGGGGCTTTGACACCGGGGAGCCGTTTTTT. Translation gives CASSFGGFDTGEPFF.

This clonotype was found many times. This rearrangement joins TRBV4-3 to TRBJ2-1, with 11 nucleotides matching TRBD2. The CDR3 extends over 17 amino acids. The germline V gene encodes CDR1 LGHNA and CDR2 YSLEER. The junction had 9 bases not matched to a gene; V was cut back by 0 bases and J by 8 bases. The DNA for the CDR3 is TGCGCCAGCAGCCAAGAGATTCGGACTAGCGGGTGGGATGAGCAGTTCTTC. This translates into CASSQEIRTSGWDEQFF.

This clonotype appeared many times. The genes are TRBV12-3 or TRBV12-4 and TRBJ2-7, with TRBD2 matching 7 bases. With V trimmed by 8 bases and J by 0 bases, 7 bases remained unmatched. CDR3 size: 14 residues. For the CDR3, the DNA is TGTGCCAGCCGCGGGCGGGAGAGCTCCTACGAGCAGTACTTC. Protein sequence: CASRGRESSYEQYF.

This clonotype came up many times. The chain carries TRBV6-2 or TRBV6-3 and TRBJ2-7; D is unclear. The length of the CDR3 is 15 residues. The germline V gene has CDR1 MNHEY and CDR2 SVGEGT. V lost 2 bases and J lost 6, with 17 bases in between. The CDR3 reads CASSYGSAVDVEQYF. The CDR3 DNA is TGTGCCAGCAGTTACGGGTCGGCGGTTGACGTCGAGCAGTACTTC.

The sample holds many counts of this clonotype. The chain recombines TRBV5-6 with TRBJ1-1; D is ambiguous. Trimming shortened V by 4 bases and J by 6 bases, and 13 bases separated the two germline ends. The CDR3 has 13 amino acids. Germline V CDR1 and CDR2: SGHDT, YYEEEE. The CDR3 region is CASSRPSAAEAFF. The CDR3 DNA is TGTGCCAGCAGCCGACCGTCCGCTGCTGAAGCTTTCTTT.

This clonotype was seen at least ten times. The J gene is TRBJ1-5, the V gene TRBV20-1; the match to TRBD1 covers 8 bases. The CDR3 extends over 14 amino acids. Germline V CDR1 and CDR2: DFQATT, SNEGSKA (reference sequence). V shed 5 bases and J 3 bases; nucleotides not matched to a gene: 6. CDR3 sequence: CSAGGQVYNQPQHF. The CDR3 DNA reads as TGCAGTGCTGGGGGACAGGTTTACAATCAGCCCCAGCATTTT.

This clonotype was recorded a few times. V gene TRBV27 combines with J gene TRBJ2-7; no firm D call. This CDR3 spans 11 amino acids. Trimming stripped 1 base from V and 9 bases from J, with 7 bases between. Germline values: CDR1 MNHEY, CDR2 SMNVEV (reference sequence). The CDR3 here is CASSLYIGQYF. CDR3 bases: TGTGCCAGCAGTTTATACATCGGGCAGTACTTC.

Turning to this clonotype: A read error likely explains this, since a far larger clone differs by one base. The DNA for the CDR3 is TGTGCCAGCAGTCACTCTAACTATGGCTACACCTTC. This codes for CASSHSNYGYTF. The chain combines TRBV27 with TRBJ1-2; no firm D call. Germline CDR1 reads MNHEY; CDR2 reads SMNVEV (reference sequence). The V gene lost 5 bases and the J gene lost 0 bases, with 4 bases spanning the gap. This CDR3 comprises 12 residues.

This clonotype has at least ten counts. This chain links TRBV5-1 with TRBJ1-1, with TRBD1 matching over 10 bases. Germline CDR1 and CDR2: SGHRS and YFSETQ. The junction had 10 bases not matched to a gene; V was cut back by 4 bases and J by 1 base. The CDR3 runs 17 residues. The CDR3 reads CASSLGTGVQGNTEAFF. CDR3 bases: TGCGCCAGCAGCCTGGGGACAGGGGTTCAGGGGAACACTGAAGCTTTCTTT.

This clonotype was counted at least ten times. J is TRBJ1-6 and V is TRBV19, with D possibly being TRBD1 (5 bases). The CDR3 totals 14 residues. V lost 10 bases to trimming and J lost 8 bases, with 18 bases between them. CDR1 LNHDA and CDR2 SQIVND come from the germline V gene (reference sequence). The CDR3 DNA reads TGTGCCACGAGCCTCGGGACCCTCTATTCACCCCTCCACTTT. Translating it yields CATSLGTLYSPLHF.

This clonotype appeared many times. The chain couples TRBV15 to TRBJ2-3; D is perhaps TRBD2 (6 bases). The germline V gene encodes CDR1 LNHNV and CDR2 YYDKDF (reference sequence). This CDR3 has 15 amino acids. V was pared by 6 bases and J by 0 bases, with 13 bases between. The CDR3 region is CATSASRGSTDTQYF. CDR3 bases: TGTGCCACCAGTGCCTCCCGGGGGAGCACAGATACGCAGTATTTT.

This clonotype showed up many times. This chain uses TRBV11-1 with TRBJ2-3; TRBD2 matches 11 bases. CDR1 and CDR2 from the germline V gene are SGHAT and FQDESV (reference sequence). V shed 5 bases, J shed 1 base, and the junction held 11 bases outside the gene matches. The CDR3 sequence is 18 residues long. The CDR3, as DNA: TGTGCCAGCAGCGCATCCCTAGCGGGAGGATCGGGCACAGATACGCAGTATTTT. Translating it yields CASSASLAGGSGTDTQYF.

Remarks on this clonotype: This sequence is one base from a far larger clone and is likely a read error. The chain couples TRBV6-6 to TRBJ2-7; TRBD1 matches at 12 bases. Germline CDR1 is MNHNY and CDR2 is SVGAGI (reference sequence). CDR3 size: 15 residues. V lost 7 bases, J lost 6 bases, and 10 bases stayed unmatched. For the CDR3, the DNA is TGTGCCAGCAATGAACAGGGGACAGGGGGCGCCGAGCAGTACTTC. It yields the protein CASNEQGTGGAEQYF.

This clonotype was counted many times. The V gene is TRBV5-4, the J gene TRBJ2-7, with D maybe TRBD1 (6 bases). The V end lost 2 bases, the J end lost 4 bases, and 10 bases lay between the germline ends. This CDR3 is 13 amino acids long. Germline lookup yields CDR1 SGHNT and CDR2 YYREEE (reference sequence). The CDR3 protein is CASSLGDRYEQYF. Written as DNA, the CDR3 is TGTGCCAGCAGCTTAGGAGACAGGTACGAGCAGTACTTC.

On this clonotype: Given a much more abundant clone one base away, this may be a read error. The chain combines TRBV11-2 with TRBJ2-5; no clear D gene. CDR1 is SGHAT, CDR2 FQNNGV, per germline. This CDR3 has 14 residues. The CDR3, as DNA: TGTGCCAACAGCTTATCTCCCCGGCCCGAGACCCAGTACTTC. This encodes CANSLSPRPETQYF.

Comment on this clonotype: The likely explanation is a read error, given a far larger clone one base away. The chain employs TRBV5-1 and TRBJ2-7; 12 nucleotides line up with TRBD2. The V gene's germline CDR1 is SGHRS and CDR2 YFSETQ. V shed 5 bases, J shed 7 bases, and the junction held 10 bases outside the gene matches. The CDR3 spans 15 residues. CDR3 bases: TGCGCCAGCAGACTAGGACTAGCGGGAAGGTATGAGCAGTACTTC. Translated, it gives CASRLGLAGRYEQYF.

This chain uses TRBV27 with TRBJ2-7, with 7 positions matching TRBD1. Germline V lookup: CDR1 MNHEY, CDR2 SMNVEV (reference sequence). V was clipped by 6 bases and J by 6 bases; unmatched bases: 11. The CDR3 loop spans 14 amino acids. The CDR3, as DNA: TGTGCCAGCAGCCTTCCACAGGGGAACGGCGAGCAGTACTTC. Protein: CASSLPQGNGEQYF.